This entry lists 25 T cell receptor beta chains sequenced from one sample in a study of blood T cell repertoires in COVID-19. Some clones are missing from TCRdb's copy, which holds only in-frame ones; the method was immunoSEQ multiplex PCR. The table lists 57,000 or so clones, approximately 86% of them singletons. Material: peripheral blood. The source of these receptors is a human donor in a cohort sampled during active COVID-19.

This chain links TRBV7-9 with TRBJ2-7; 7 bases align to TRBD2. Losses at the gene ends were 1 base for V and 2 bases for J; bases not matched to a gene: 2. The CDR3 length is 14 residues. Per germline, CDR1 SEHNR and CDR2 FQNEAQ (reference sequence). CDR3 coding DNA: TGTGCCAGCAGCTTAGATGGGACTACCTACGAGCAGTACTTC. Encoded protein: CASSLDGTTYEQYF.

This chain joins TRBV7-6 and TRBJ2-7, with 7 bases that match TRBD1. CDR3 length equals 14 residues. Germline loops: CDR1 SGHVS, CDR2 FNYEAQ. Trimming at V came to 3 bases and at J to 1 base, leaving 3 bases not matched to a gene. The CDR3 sequence: CASSFQGDSYEQYF. In DNA form, the CDR3 reads TGTGCCAGCAGCTTTCAGGGGGATTCCTACGAGCAGTACTTC.

This clone was picked up a small number of times. V usage is TRBV18 and J usage is TRBJ2-3; 9 bases map to TRBD2. Germline CDR1 reads KGHSH; CDR2 reads LQKENI. This CDR3 spans 13 amino acids. V gave up 4 bases and J gave up 4 bases; unmatched junction bases: 0. CDR3 sequence: CASSLAGADTQYF. In nucleotides, the CDR3 is TGTGCCAGCTCACTAGCGGGAGCAGATACGCAGTATTTT.

CDR3 in amino acids: CASGPVWFQGYTF. Here the CDR3 DNA reads TGTGCTAGTGGCCCAGTTTGGTTCCAAGGCTACACCTTC. The chain combines TRBV12-5 with TRBJ1-2, with unresolved D. V lost 6 bases and J lost 8, with 16 bases in between. The CDR3 runs to 13 residues. CDR1 is LGHNT, CDR2 FRNRAP, per germline.

The CDR3 reads CASSMRGSAYEQYF. The CDR3 coding sequence is TGTGCCAGTAGTATGCGTGGGAGCGCCTACGAGCAGTACTTC. V and J are TRBV19 and TRBJ2-7; TRBD2 might be the D (5 bases). This CDR3 spans 14 amino acids. CDR1 and CDR2 from the germline V gene are LNHDA and SQIVND (reference sequence). With 3 bases removed from V and 2 bases from J, the gap between germline ends came to 11 bases. The variable domain in full, with the rest retrieved from reference TRBV19 and TRBJ2-7, is DGGITQSPKYLFRKEGQNVTLSCEQNLNHDAMYWYRQDPGQGLRLIYYSQIVNDFQKGDIAEGYSVSREKKESFPLTVTSAQKNPTAFYLCASSMRGSAYEQYFGPGTRLTVT.

This clone was detected once. The J gene is TRBJ2-7, the V gene TRBV28; 9 nucleotides align to TRBD1. Germline CDR1 is MDHEN and CDR2 is SYDVKM. CDR3 length: 14 residues. V was pared by 6 bases and J by 5 bases, with 8 bases of the junction left unmatched. CDR3 protein: CASRLPGTGNEQYF. The CDR3, as DNA: TGTGCCAGCAGGCTCCCCGGGACAGGGAACGAGCAGTACTTC.

V gene TRBV5-6 combines with J gene TRBJ2-5; possibly TRBD1 for D (6 bases). Germline V gene sequence: CDR1 SGHDT, CDR2 YYEEEE. The CDR3 runs 16 residues. The ends were cut back, 4 bases at V and 2 bases at J, with 18 bases in the middle. The CDR3 protein is CASSDRIRDIQETQYF. In nucleotides, the CDR3 is TGTGCCAGCAGCGATCGTATACGGGACATTCAAGAGACCCAGTACTTC.

The genes are TRBV5-1 and TRBJ2-5; 7 bases match TRBD2. CDR1 and CDR2 (germline): SGHRS, YFSETQ. CDR3 length: 14 residues. Trimming cost V 4 bases and J 3 bases; bases outside gene matches: 6. The CDR3 loop reads CASSPGTTKETQYF. The CDR3 DNA is TGCGCCAGCAGCCCCGGGACTACAAAAGAGACCCAGTACTTC.

This clone has just one count. V gene TRBV9 combines with J gene TRBJ2-7; D uncertain. Per the germline V gene, CDR1 is SGDLS and CDR2 is YYNGEE. The CDR3 is 14 residues long. Trimming stripped 0 bases from V and 0 bases from J, with 7 bases between. CDR3 residues: CASSVGQNSYEQYF. CDR3 coding DNA: TGTGCCAGCAGCGTAGGCCAGAACTCCTACGAGCAGTACTTC.

This clone was detected a few times. The chain has TRBV27 and TRBJ2-7; 9 bases are shared with TRBD1. Germline assignment: CDR1 MNHEY and CDR2 SMNVEV (reference sequence). Trimming cost V 2 bases and J 0 bases; bases outside gene matches: 11. This CDR3 region has 18 residues. The CDR3 bases are TGTGCCAGCAGTTTACGAGCCGGGACAGGGAAACTCTCCTACGAGCAGTACTTC. Its protein product is CASSLRAGTGKLSYEQYF.

This clone appeared a few times. The V and J genes are TRBV7-8 and TRBJ2-7; maybe TRBD1 (6 bases). The CDR3 covers 14 residues. Germline V gene sequence: CDR1 SGHVS, CDR2 FQNEAQ. The ends were cut back, 0 bases at V and 0 bases at J, with 6 bases in the middle. The DNA for the CDR3 is TGTGCCAGCAGCTTAGCGGGACACTCCTACGAGCAGTACTTC. Its translation is CASSLAGHSYEQYF.

The gene calls are TRBV6-5 and TRBJ2-7; TRBD1 is a possible D gene (6 bases). The CDR3 runs to 15 residues. V gave up 0 bases and J gave up 3 bases, with 12 bases separating them. Germline V gives CDR1 MNHEY, CDR2 SVGAGI. The CDR3 DNA reads TGTGCCAGCAGTTACTCCGGGACAACCTTCTACGAGCAGTACTTC. Protein sequence: CASSYSGTTFYEQYF.

V and J are TRBV24-1 and TRBJ2-2; D is uncertain. Trimming left V 1 base short and J 5 bases short, with 4 bases between. The CDR3 runs to 13 residues. Germline CDR1 is KGHDR and CDR2 is SFDVKD. CDR3 in DNA: TGTGCCACCAGTGATTTCCCGACCGGGGAGCTGTTTTTT. It codes for CATSDFPTGELFF.

The chain couples TRBV2 to TRBJ2-7, with D possibly matching TRBD1 (7 bases). This CDR3 comprises 16 residues. Trimming took 0 bases from V and 0 from J, leaving 12 bases between them. The V gene's germline CDR1 is SNHLY and CDR2 FYNNEI. The CDR3, as DNA: TGTGCCAGCAGTGAAGCGCAGGGGGGCAGCTCCTACGAGCAGTACTTC. It is translated as CASSEAQGGSSYEQYF.

Only a few counts were recorded for this clone. The V call is TRBV11-2, the J call TRBJ1-1, with D unclear. The CDR3 sequence is 13 residues long. V was trimmed by 6 bases and J by 0 bases, leaving 8 bases between them. Germline V gene data show CDR1 as SGHAT and CDR2 as FQNNGV. The CDR3 sequence: CASSWEMNTEAFF. As DNA, the CDR3 is TGTGCCAGCAGTTGGGAGATGAACACTGAAGCTTTCTTT.

The rearrangement links TRBV11-2 to TRBJ2-5, with 7 positions matching TRBD1. The V gene's germline CDR1 is SGHAT and CDR2 FQNNGV. V was clipped by 5 bases and J by 5 bases; unmatched bases: 11. The CDR3 consists of 15 residues. CDR3 amino acids: CASSTPQGVEETQYF. CDR3 DNA sequence: TGTGCCAGCAGCACCCCCCAGGGGGTGGAGGAGACCCAGTACTTC.

The chain recombines TRBV3-1 (or the pseudogene TRBV3-2) with TRBJ1-2; D call uncertain. V dropped 4 bases and J dropped 8 bases, with 14 bases sitting between them. Germline V gives CDR1 LGHDT, CDR2 YNNKEL (reference sequence). The CDR3 contains 13 residues. CDR3 loop: CASSPGGSGGYTF. The CDR3 DNA sequence: TGTGCCAGCAGCCCCGGAGGGAGTGGGGGCTACACCTTC.

This clone was observed a few times. V usage is TRBV28 and J usage is TRBJ1-4; no firm D call. Germline V gene sequence: CDR1 MDHEN, CDR2 SYDVKM. Trimming took 2 bases from V and 8 from J, leaving 9 bases between them. The CDR3 spans 13 residues. This chain's CDR3 is CASSLVANEKLFF. The CDR3 bases are TGTGCCAGCAGTTTAGTAGCAAACGAAAAACTGTTTTTT. The full variable domain, rest sourced from reference TRBV28 and TRBJ1-4, is DVKVTQSSRYLVKRTGEKVFLECVQDMDHENMFWYRQDPGLGLRLIYFSYDVKMKEKGDIPEGYSVSREKKERFSLILESASTNQTSMYLCASSLVANEKLFFGSGTQLSVL.

A remark on this clone: The DNA is omitted, as the CDR3 cannot be located on it reliably, and the CDR3 follows TCRdb's listing. The chain combines TRBV5-1 with TRBJ1-1; the DNA was not compared with TRBD1, the D call given in the table. Germline lookup yields CDR1 SGHRS and CDR2 YFSETQ. The CDR3 is 12 residues long, ends included. The CDR3 reads CASSFGTGITFF.

This rearrangement joins TRBV7-3 to TRBJ2-3, with 15 bases matching TRBD2. The J segment lost 0 bases and the V segment lost 5 bases, leaving 6 bases of the junction unmatched. The CDR3 contains 18 residues. Germline V gives CDR1 SGHTA, CDR2 FQGTGA. The CDR3 DNA is TGTGCCAGCAGCCCCGGGGGACTAGCGGGAGGAAGCACAGATACGCAGTATTTT. Translated: CASSPGGLAGGSTDTQYF.

This chain joins TRBV7-9 and TRBJ1-2, with no clear D. V was pared by 7 bases and J by 6 bases, with 24 bases between. This CDR3 region has 16 residues. Germline V gene lookup returns CDR1 SEHNR and CDR2 FQNEAQ (reference sequence). CDR3 loop: CASNPHSRYQLDGYTF. The DNA for the CDR3 is TGTGCCAGCAACCCGCATAGCCGGTACCAGTTGGATGGCTACACCTTC.

This clone was recorded once. The chain combines TRBV6-1 with TRBJ2-7; 10 nucleotides line up with TRBD2. CDR1 MNHNS and CDR2 SASEGT come from the germline V gene. The CDR3 is made up of 15 amino acids. The junction had 6 bases not matched to a gene; V was cut back by 6 bases and J by 1 base. The CDR3 DNA reads TGTGCCAGCAGACCTAGCGGGAGACTTTCCTACGAGCAGTACTTC. It translates to CASRPSGRLSYEQYF.

The chain has TRBV2 and TRBJ2-1; D possibly corresponds to TRBD2 (5 bases). V was clipped by 9 bases and J by 6 bases, with 12 bases between them. The CDR3 extends over 12 amino acids. Germline V gene lookup returns CDR1 SNHLY and CDR2 FYNNEI. The CDR3 DNA is TGTGCCAGGGGGTTAAGCGGCAATGAGCAGTTCTTC. It translates to CARGLSGNEQFF.

This chain uses TRBV6-5 with TRBJ1-1; 7 bases match TRBD1. The ends lost 6 bases at V and 11 bases at J; junction bases unmatched: 6. Germline V gene data show CDR1 as MNHEY and CDR2 as SVGAGI. The CDR3 spans 11 residues. CDR3 loop: CASSQTGLAFF. CDR3 bases: TGTGCCAGCAGCCAGACAGGGTTGGCTTTCTTT.

The rearrangement joins TRBV19 to TRBJ2-3; TRBD2 is a possible D gene (6 bases). Germline assignment: CDR1 LNHDA and CDR2 SQIVND (reference sequence). Trimming left V 8 bases short and J 8 bases short, with 32 bases between. This CDR3 contains 18 residues. The CDR3 bases are TGTGCCAGTGGGTACGGAAACAAGCTAGCGCCTTTTCGAGGTACGCAGTATTTT. It codes for CASGYGNKLAPFRGTQYF.